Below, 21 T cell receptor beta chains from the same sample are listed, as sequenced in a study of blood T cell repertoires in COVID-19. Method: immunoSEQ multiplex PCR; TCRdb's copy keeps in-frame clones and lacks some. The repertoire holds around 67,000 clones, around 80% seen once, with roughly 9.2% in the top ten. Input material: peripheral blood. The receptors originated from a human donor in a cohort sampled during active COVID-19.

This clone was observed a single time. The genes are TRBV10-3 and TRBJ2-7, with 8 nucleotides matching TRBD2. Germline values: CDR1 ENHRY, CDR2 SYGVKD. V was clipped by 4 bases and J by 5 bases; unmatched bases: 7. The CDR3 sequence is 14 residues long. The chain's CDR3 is CAISGPGGRNEQYF. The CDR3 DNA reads TGTGCCATCAGTGGCCCAGGCGGGAGGAACGAGCAGTACTTC.

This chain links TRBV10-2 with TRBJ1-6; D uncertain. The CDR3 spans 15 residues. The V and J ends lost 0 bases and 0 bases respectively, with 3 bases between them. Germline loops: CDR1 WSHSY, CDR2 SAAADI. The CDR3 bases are TGCGCCAGCAGTGAGTCGAGCTCCTATAATTCACCCCTCCACTTT. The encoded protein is CASSESSSYNSPLHF.

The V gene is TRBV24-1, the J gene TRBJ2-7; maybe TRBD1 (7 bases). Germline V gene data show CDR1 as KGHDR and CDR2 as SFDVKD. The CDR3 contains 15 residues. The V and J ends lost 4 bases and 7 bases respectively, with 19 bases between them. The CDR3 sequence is CATSDPVEGAGEQYF. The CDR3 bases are TGTGCCACCAGTGACCCCGTGGAGGGGGCGGGAGAGCAGTACTTC.

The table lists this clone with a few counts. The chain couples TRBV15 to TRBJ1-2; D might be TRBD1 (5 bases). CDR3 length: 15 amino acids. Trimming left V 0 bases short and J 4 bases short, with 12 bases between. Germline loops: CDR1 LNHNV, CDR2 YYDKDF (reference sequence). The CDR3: CATSRDLGGFYGYTF. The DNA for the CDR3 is TGTGCCACCAGCAGAGATCTTGGGGGGTTCTATGGCTACACCTTC.

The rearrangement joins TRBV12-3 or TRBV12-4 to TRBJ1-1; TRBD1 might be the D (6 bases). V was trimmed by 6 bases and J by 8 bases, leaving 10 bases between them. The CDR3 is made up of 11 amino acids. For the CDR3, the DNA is TGTGCCAGCAGAAGAGACAGGGAAGCTTTCTTT. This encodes CASRRDREAFF.

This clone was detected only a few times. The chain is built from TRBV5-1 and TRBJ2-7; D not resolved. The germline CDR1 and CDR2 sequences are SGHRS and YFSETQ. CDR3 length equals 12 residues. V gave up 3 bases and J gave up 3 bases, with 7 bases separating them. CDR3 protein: CASSSSDYEQYF. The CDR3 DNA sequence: TGCGCCAGCAGCTCTAGTGACTACGAGCAGTACTTC.

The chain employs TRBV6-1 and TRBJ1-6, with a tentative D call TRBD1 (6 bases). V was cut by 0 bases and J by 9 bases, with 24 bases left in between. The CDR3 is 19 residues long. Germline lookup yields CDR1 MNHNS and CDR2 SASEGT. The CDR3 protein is CASSEALTGRMGISSPLHF. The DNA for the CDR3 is TGTGCCAGCAGTGAAGCCCTGACAGGAAGGATGGGAATAAGTTCACCCCTCCACTTT.

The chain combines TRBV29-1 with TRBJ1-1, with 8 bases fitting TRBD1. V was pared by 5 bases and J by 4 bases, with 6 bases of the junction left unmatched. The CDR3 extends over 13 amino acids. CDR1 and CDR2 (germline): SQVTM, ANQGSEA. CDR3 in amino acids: CSVRTGPSTEAFF. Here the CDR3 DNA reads TGCAGCGTTCGGACAGGGCCGAGCACTGAAGCTTTCTTT.

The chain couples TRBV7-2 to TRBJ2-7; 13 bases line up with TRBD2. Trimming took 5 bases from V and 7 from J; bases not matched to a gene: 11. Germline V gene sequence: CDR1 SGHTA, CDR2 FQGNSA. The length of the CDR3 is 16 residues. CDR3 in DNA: TGTGCCAGCAGCCCTGGCGGCGGGACTAGCGGGACTGAGCAGTACTTC. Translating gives CASSPGGGTSGTEQYF.

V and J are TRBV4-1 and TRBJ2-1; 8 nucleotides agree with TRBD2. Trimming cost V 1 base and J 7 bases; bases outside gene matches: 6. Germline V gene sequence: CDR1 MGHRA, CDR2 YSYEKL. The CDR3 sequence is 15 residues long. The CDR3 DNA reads TGCGCCAGCAGCCAAGGAGCGGGAGAGATGAATGAGCAGTTCTTC. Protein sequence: CASSQGAGEMNEQFF.

This chain's CDR3 is CASSPLSGNQPQHF. CDR3 bases: TGTGCCAGCAGTCCGTTATCGGGTAATCAGCCCCAGCATTTT. This chain links TRBV28 with TRBJ1-5; D not certain. Germline CDR1 reads MDHEN; CDR2 reads SYDVKM. The CDR3 totals 14 residues. V lost 5 bases, J lost 4 bases, and 12 bases lay in between.

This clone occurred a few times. CDR3: CASSPSGQGGLGTEAFF. DNA of the CDR3: TGTGCCAGCTCTCCCTCCGGACAGGGGGGACTAGGCACTGAAGCTTTCTTT. The V call is TRBV18, the J call TRBJ1-1; TRBD1 matches 10 bases. Germline V lookup: CDR1 KGHSH, CDR2 LQKENI. V shed 6 bases, J shed 4 bases, and the junction held 14 bases outside the gene matches. There are 17 residues in the CDR3.

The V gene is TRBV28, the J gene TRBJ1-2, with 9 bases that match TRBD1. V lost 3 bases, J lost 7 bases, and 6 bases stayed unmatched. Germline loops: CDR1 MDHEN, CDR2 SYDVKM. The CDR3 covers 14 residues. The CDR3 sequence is CASSFTGGGSGYTF. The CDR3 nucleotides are TGTGCCAGCAGTTTTACAGGGGGCGGGTCTGGCTACACCTTC.

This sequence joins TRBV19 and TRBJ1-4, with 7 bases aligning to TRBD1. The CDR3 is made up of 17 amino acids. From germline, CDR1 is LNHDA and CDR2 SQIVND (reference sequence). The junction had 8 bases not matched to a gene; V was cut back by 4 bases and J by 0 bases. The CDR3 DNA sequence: TGTGCCAGTAGTACGTGGGACAGAGGTGCAACTAATGAAAAACTGTTTTTT. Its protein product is CASSTWDRGATNEKLFF.

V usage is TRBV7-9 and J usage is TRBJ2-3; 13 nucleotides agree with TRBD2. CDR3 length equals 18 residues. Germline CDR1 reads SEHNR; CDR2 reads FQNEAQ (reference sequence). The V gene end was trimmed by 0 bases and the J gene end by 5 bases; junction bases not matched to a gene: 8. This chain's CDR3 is CASSLAPLLAGGRDTQYF. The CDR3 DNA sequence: TGTGCCAGCAGCTTAGCGCCCCTACTAGCGGGAGGGAGAGATACGCAGTATTTT.

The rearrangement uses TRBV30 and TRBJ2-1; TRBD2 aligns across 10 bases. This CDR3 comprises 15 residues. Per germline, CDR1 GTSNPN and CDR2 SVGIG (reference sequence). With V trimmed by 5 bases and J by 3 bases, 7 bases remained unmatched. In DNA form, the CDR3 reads TGTGCCTGGGGGAATGTAGCGGGAGGCTACAATGAGCAGTTCTTC. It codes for CAWGNVAGGYNEQFF.

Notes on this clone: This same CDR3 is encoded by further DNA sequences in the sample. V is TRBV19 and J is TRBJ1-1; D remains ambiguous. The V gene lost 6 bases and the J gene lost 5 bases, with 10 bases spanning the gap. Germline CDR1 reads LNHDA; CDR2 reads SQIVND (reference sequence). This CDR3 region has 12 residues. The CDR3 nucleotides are TGTGCCAGTAGCATGACCGGGACTGAAGCTTTCTTT. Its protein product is CASSMTGTEAFF.

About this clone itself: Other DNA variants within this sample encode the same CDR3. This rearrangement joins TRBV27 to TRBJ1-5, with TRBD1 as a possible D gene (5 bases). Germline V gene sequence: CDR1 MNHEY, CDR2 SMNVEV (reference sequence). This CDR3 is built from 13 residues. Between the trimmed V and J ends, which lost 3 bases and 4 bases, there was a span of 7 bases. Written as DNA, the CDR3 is TGTGCCAGCAGTTTCGGGGGAAATCAGCCCCAGCATTTT. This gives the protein CASSFGGNQPQHF.

CDR3 residues: CASSFDLGNEAFF. In nucleotides, the CDR3 is TGTGCCAGCAGTTTCGACCTGGGCAATGAAGCTTTCTTT. The chain couples TRBV12-3 or TRBV12-4 to TRBJ1-1; D not certain. CDR3 length: 13 residues. Trimming cost V 3 bases and J 7 bases, with 12 bases left between them.

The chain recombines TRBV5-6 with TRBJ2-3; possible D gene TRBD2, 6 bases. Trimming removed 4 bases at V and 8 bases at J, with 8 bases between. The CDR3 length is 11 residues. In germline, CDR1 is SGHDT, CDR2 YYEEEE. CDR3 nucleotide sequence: TGTGCCAGCAGCCTCGGGGGTACGCAGTATTTT. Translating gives CASSLGGTQYF.

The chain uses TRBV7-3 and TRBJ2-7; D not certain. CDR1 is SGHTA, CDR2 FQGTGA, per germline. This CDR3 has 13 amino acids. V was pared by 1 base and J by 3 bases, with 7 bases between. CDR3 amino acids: CASSLNTGYEQYF. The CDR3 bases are TGTGCCAGCAGCTTAAATACCGGCTACGAGCAGTACTTC.